The source of this T cell receptor beta chain is a study of OX40 agonist ivuxolimab in advanced cancers. In the study overall: The dose-escalation cohort was approximately 85% male, with a mean age of about 60 years, ranging about 20 to 85.

The study, taken as a whole, reports: Clonal expansion by week 6 occurred in CD4+ and CD8+ blood T cells (at 0.1 to 3.0 mg/kg).

Turning to this clone: Its antigen remains unidentified.

V lost 4 bases, J lost 4 bases, and 14 bases stayed unmatched. The CDR3 totals 18 residues. The germline V gene encodes CDR1 MNHNS and CDR2 SASEGT. Sequenced by immunoSEQ multiplex PCR; TCRdb stores in-frame clones only, minus some. The sample consists of about 68,000 clones, around 84% of them appearing once. This sample comprised CD4+ or CD8+ T cells sorted from blood, obtained in a trial of the OX40 agonist ivuxolimab. The chain has TRBV6-1 and TRBJ2-7, with 12 bases aligning to TRBD2. The source is an adult with an advanced solid tumor such as melanoma, head and neck, liver or kidney cancer. The CDR3 DNA reads as TGTGCCAGCAGTGGACACCGAACGACTAGCGGGAGAAGATACGAGCAGTACTTC. Protein product: CASSGHRTTSGRRYEQYF.